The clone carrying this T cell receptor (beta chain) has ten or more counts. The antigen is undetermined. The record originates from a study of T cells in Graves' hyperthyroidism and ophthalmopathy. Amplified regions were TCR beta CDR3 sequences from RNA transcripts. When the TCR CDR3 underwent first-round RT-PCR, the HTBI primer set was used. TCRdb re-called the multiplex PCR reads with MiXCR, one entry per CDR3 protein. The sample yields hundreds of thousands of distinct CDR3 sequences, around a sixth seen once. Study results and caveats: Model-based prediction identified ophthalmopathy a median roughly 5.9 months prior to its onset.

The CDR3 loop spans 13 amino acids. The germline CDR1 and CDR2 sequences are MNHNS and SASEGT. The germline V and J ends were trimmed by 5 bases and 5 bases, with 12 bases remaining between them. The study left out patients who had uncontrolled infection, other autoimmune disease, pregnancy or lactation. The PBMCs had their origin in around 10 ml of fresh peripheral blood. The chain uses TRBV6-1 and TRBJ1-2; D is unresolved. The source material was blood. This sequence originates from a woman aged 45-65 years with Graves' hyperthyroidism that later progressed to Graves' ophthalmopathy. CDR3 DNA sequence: TGTGCCAGCAGTTGGGCCTCCGGGTATGGCTACACCTTC. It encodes CASSWASGYGYTF.